The 25 T cell receptor beta chains below were found in one sample sequenced in a study of OX40 agonist ivuxolimab in advanced cancers. Assay: immunoSEQ multiplex PCR; the TCRdb copy retains only in-frame clones and omits some. This table has some 150,000 clones, approximately 94% appearing once. This specimen consisted of CD4+ or CD8+ T cells sorted from blood, obtained in a trial of the OX40 agonist ivuxolimab. The receptors here all came from an adult with an advanced solid tumor such as melanoma, head and neck, liver or kidney cancer.

This clone was detected once. V and J are TRBV7-9 and TRBJ2-2; D is tentatively TRBD1 or TRBD2 (6 bases each). The CDR3 covers 17 residues. Trimming left V 4 bases short and J 3 bases short, with 18 bases between. Germline CDR1 and CDR2: SEHNR and FQNEAQ (reference sequence). The CDR3 nucleotides read TGTGCCAGCAGCTCGAGGAGGGGGGCTAAGCACACCGGGGAGCTGTTTTTT. Encoded protein: CASSSRRGAKHTGELFF.

The V and J genes are TRBV28 and TRBJ2-7; the match to TRBD2 covers 8 bases. The germline gives CDR1 MDHEN, CDR2 SYDVKM. With 7 bases clipped from V and 5 bases from J, the junction kept 16 bases outside the gene matches. The CDR3 loop spans 16 amino acids. CDR3 bases: TGTGCCAGCATCCAGGTGGGGGGCGGGAGGTGGAACGAGCAGTACTTC. The encoded protein is CASIQVGGGRWNEQYF.

V usage is TRBV7-2 and J usage is TRBJ2-5; 7 positions match TRBD2. This CDR3 spans 14 amino acids. The V segment lost 1 base and the J segment 4 bases; nucleotides outside the gene matches: 3. In germline, CDR1 is SGHTA, CDR2 FQGNSA. This CDR3 reads CASSLDTGGETQYF. The CDR3 DNA sequence: TGTGCCAGCAGCTTAGACACGGGGGGAGAGACCCAGTACTTC.

The CDR3, as DNA: TGTGCCTGGAGTACTGGAAACACCATATATTTT. Translating it yields CAWSTGNTIYF. The chain couples TRBV30 to TRBJ1-3; D gene unclear. The CDR3 runs to 11 residues. Germline CDR1 GTSNPN, CDR2 SVGIG (reference sequence). V lost 2 bases and J lost 2, with 1 base in between. Full variable domain (missing parts from reference TRBV30 and TRBJ1-3): SQTIHQWPATLVQPVGSPLSLECTVEGTSNPNLYWYRQAAGRGLQLLFYSVGIGQISSEVPQNLSASRPQDRQFILSSKKLLLSDSGFYLCAWSTGNTIYFGEGSWLTVV.

J is TRBJ1-1 and V is TRBV5-5, with TRBD1 as a possible D gene (6 bases). Looked up from germline, CDR1 is SGHKS and CDR2 is YYEKEE (reference sequence). The CDR3 totals 13 residues. Between the trimmed V and J ends, which lost 2 bases and 4 bases, there was a span of 9 bases. CDR3 bases: TGTGCCAGCAGCTTCGCAGGGGTCACTGAAGCTTTCTTT. It specifies CASSFAGVTEAFF. Combining the CDR3 with reference TRBV5-5 and TRBJ1-1 gives the whole variable domain DAGVTQSPTHLIKTRGQQVTLRCSPISGHKSVSWYQQVLGQGPQFIFQYYEKEERGRGNFPDRFSARQFPNYSSELNVNALLLGDSALYLCASSFAGVTEAFFGQGTRLTVV.

The gene calls are TRBV10-3 and TRBJ2-4, with TRBD2 identical over 9 bases. Germline loops: CDR1 ENHRY, CDR2 SYGVKD. The CDR3 is 16 amino acids. J was trimmed by 7 bases and V by 3 bases; bases with no gene match: 10. In DNA form, the CDR3 reads TGTGCCATCAGTGAACGAACTAGCGCGGGGGGGAACATTCAGTACTTC. Translating gives CAISERTSAGGNIQYF.

This chain connects TRBV6-5 to TRBJ1-3; D is unresolved. V dropped 7 bases and J dropped 0 bases, with 7 bases sitting between them. CDR3 size: 13 residues. In germline, CDR1 is MNHEY, CDR2 SVGAGI. CDR3 sequence: CASTGSSGNTIYF. The CDR3 region has the DNA TGTGCCAGCACGGGCAGCTCTGGAAACACCATATATTTT.

V is TRBV7-9 and J is TRBJ2-7; TRBD1 matches at 11 bases. CDR1 is SEHNR, CDR2 FQNEAQ, per germline (reference sequence). The trim removed 5 bases at V and 2 bases at J, leaving 8 bases unmatched. The CDR3 runs 16 residues. The CDR3 DNA is TGTGCCAGCAGCCGTCCGGGACAGGGGGAGACCTACGAGCAGTACTTC. It is translated as CASSRPGQGETYEQYF. The entire variable domain, with the rest obtained from reference TRBV7-9 and TRBJ2-7, is as follows: DTGVSQNPRHKITKRGQNVTFRCDPISEHNRLYWYRQTLGQGPEFLTYFQNEAQLEKSRLLSDRFSAERPKGSFSTLEIQRTEQGDSAMYLCASSRPGQGETYEQYFGPGTRLTVT.

V gene TRBV11-2 combines with J gene TRBJ1-2; D gene unclear. CDR3 length: 14 amino acids. Trimming removed 5 bases from V and 8 bases from J, with 18 bases in between. CDR1 SGHAT and CDR2 FQNNGV come from the germline V gene. CDR3 protein: CASSLYAAPQGYTF. The CDR3 DNA reads as TGTGCCAGCAGCCTCTACGCAGCTCCTCAAGGCTACACCTTC.

The V gene is TRBV19, the J gene TRBJ2-2; 11 positions agree with TRBD1. The CDR3 is made up of 14 amino acids. Germline V gene lookup returns CDR1 LNHDA and CDR2 SQIVND (reference sequence). Losses at the gene ends were 7 bases for V and 6 bases for J; bases not matched to a gene: 4. In DNA, the CDR3 is TGTGCCAGTATTCCGGGACAGGGGGCCGGGGAGCTGTTTTTT. Its protein product is CASIPGQGAGELFF.

V gene TRBV28 combines with J gene TRBJ1-2; a possible D gene is TRBD1 (6 bases). CDR1 and CDR2 from the germline V gene are MDHEN and SYDVKM. CDR3 size: 12 residues. Between the trimmed V and J ends, which lost 7 bases and 4 bases, there was a span of 10 bases. The CDR3 coding sequence is TGTGCCAGCACAGGGGAGGTCTATGGCTACACCTTC. Residues: CASTGEVYGYTF.

The V and J genes are TRBV28 and TRBJ1-6, with D tentatively TRBD1 (5 bases). V dropped 2 bases and J dropped 7 bases, with 9 bases sitting between them. The CDR3 is made up of 14 amino acids. The germline V gene encodes CDR1 MDHEN and CDR2 SYDVKM. DNA of the CDR3: TGTGCCAGCAGTTTAGGGGGGACCAATTCACCCCTCCACTTT. Protein: CASSLGGTNSPLHF.

This chain connects TRBV2 to TRBJ1-4; 9 nucleotides agree with TRBD1. CDR1 and CDR2 (germline): SNHLY, FYNNEI. V lost 4 bases to trimming and J lost 7 bases; unmatched junction nucleotides: 7. CDR3 size: 15 residues. CDR3 region: CASSVQGAVTEKLFF. CDR3 coding DNA: TGTGCCAGCAGTGTACAGGGGGCGGTGACTGAAAAACTGTTTTTT.

This rearrangement joins TRBV5-8 to TRBJ2-5, with TRBD1 matching over 7 bases. CDR1 and CDR2 from the germline V gene are SGHTS and YDEGEE. V gave up 5 bases and J gave up 5 bases; unmatched junction bases: 9. This CDR3 contains 14 residues. This CDR3 reads CASRNRDRQETQYF. The CDR3 DNA is TGTGCCAGCAGAAACCGGGACAGACAGGAGACCCAGTACTTC.

This sequence joins TRBV7-9 and TRBJ2-4; possible D gene TRBD1, 6 bases. The CDR3 length is 18 residues. V was shortened by 2 bases and J by 1 base, with 18 bases between the two germline ends. From germline, CDR1 is SEHNR and CDR2 FQNEAQ (reference sequence). The CDR3 DNA sequence: TGTGCCAGCAGCTTAATCTTGGGGGCTACGGGGGCCAAAAACATTCAGTACTTC. Encoded protein: CASSLILGATGAKNIQYF.

Only one count was recorded for this clone. This chain joins TRBV28 and TRBJ2-7, with D perhaps given as TRBD1 or TRBD2 (6 bases each). The V end lost 7 bases, the J end lost 1 base, and 11 bases lay between the germline ends. Germline V gives CDR1 MDHEN, CDR2 SYDVKM. This CDR3 has 13 residues. The CDR3 bases are TGTGCCAGCACCGAAGGGGGGTCCTACGAGCAGTACTTC. It codes for CASTEGGSYEQYF.

V gene TRBV13 combines with J gene TRBJ2-3; TRBD1 agrees at 7 bases. Per the germline V gene, CDR1 is PRHDT and CDR2 is FYEKMQ (reference sequence). V was pared by 0 bases and J by 4 bases, with 10 bases of the junction left unmatched. The CDR3 is 17 residues long. CDR3 in amino acids: CASSLGRETGHADTQYF. The CDR3 nucleotides are TGTGCCAGCAGCTTAGGACGAGAGACAGGGCACGCAGATACGCAGTATTTT.

The gene calls are TRBV7-3 and TRBJ1-1; D remains unclear. CDR1 and CDR2 from the germline V gene are SGHTA and FQGTGA. V lost 3 bases and J 3 bases, leaving 8 bases between the germline ends. The CDR3 is 13 amino acids. The chain's CDR3 is CASSLVQDTEAFF. The DNA for the CDR3 is TGTGCCAGCAGCTTGGTGCAGGACACTGAAGCTTTCTTT.

V and J are TRBV7-3 and TRBJ2-2; D not resolved. Germline V gives CDR1 SGHTA, CDR2 FQGTGA. This CDR3 is 11 amino acids long. V lost 5 bases and J lost 4, with 2 bases in between. CDR3 residues: CASSTTGELFF. DNA for the CDR3: TGTGCCAGCAGCACCACCGGGGAGCTGTTTTTT.

The rearrangement joins TRBV25-1 to TRBJ2-1; weak D call: TRBD1 (5 bases). Germline CDR1 and CDR2: MGHDK and SYGVNS. V was trimmed by 8 bases and J by 7 bases, leaving 15 bases between them. The CDR3 consists of 13 residues. The DNA for the CDR3 is TGTGCCAGCGCCCCCTTAGGGGTAAATGAGCAGTTCTTC. This sequence encodes CASAPLGVNEQFF.

This chain uses TRBV6-5 with TRBJ1-5, with TRBD1 matching 7 bases. CDR3 size: 13 residues. J gave up 5 bases and V 4 bases, and 2 bases lay outside the gene matches. Germline assignment: CDR1 MNHEY and CDR2 SVGAGI. CDR3 sequence: CASSWTGDQPQHF. In nucleotides, the CDR3 is TGTGCCAGCAGTTGGACAGGCGATCAGCCCCAGCATTTT.

The rearrangement joins TRBV10-3 to TRBJ1-1; tentatively, D is TRBD1 (5 bases). Deletions cut 2 bases from V and 11 bases from J, with 9 bases between. The germline V gene has CDR1 ENHRY and CDR2 SYGVKD. The CDR3 sequence is 11 residues long. CDR3 sequence (DNA): TGTGCCATCAGTGAGCAGGGTAAGGCTTTCTTT. This gives the protein CAISEQGKAFF.

The chain is built from TRBV4-1 and TRBJ1-5; 8 bases fit TRBD1. This CDR3 is 15 amino acids long. J lost 4 bases, V lost 4 bases, and 6 bases had no gene match. Germline loops: CDR1 MGHRA, CDR2 YSYEKL. The CDR3 loop is CASSPGTGVNQPQHF. CDR3 nucleotides: TGCGCCAGCAGCCCCGGGACAGGCGTTAATCAGCCCCAGCATTTT.

CDR3 in amino acids: CASRTGRLQFF. CDR3 nucleotide sequence: TGTGCCAGCAGAACAGGGAGGCTACAGTTCTTC. The J gene is TRBJ2-1, the V gene TRBV6-5; tentatively, D is TRBD1 or TRBD2 (6 bases each). The V gene lost 6 bases and the J gene lost 13 bases, with 13 bases spanning the gap. The CDR3 is 11 amino acids. From germline, CDR1 is MNHEY and CDR2 SVGAGI.

The V call is TRBV11-3, the J call TRBJ1-5, with 7 bases fitting TRBD1. CDR1 is SGHNT and CDR2 is YENEEA in the germline V gene. V lost 1 base to trimming and J lost 8 bases; unmatched junction nucleotides: 2. The CDR3 spans 13 residues. This CDR3 is CASSLAGQKPQHF. The CDR3 region has the DNA TGTGCCAGCAGCTTAGCGGGACAGAAGCCCCAGCATTTT.